The source of this TCR beta chain is a study of T cell repertoires in cytomegalovirus infection. Points on this clonotype: The antigen is unknown.

TCRdb fed the reads into MiXCR, producing one record per CDR3 protein. The sample carries roughly 280,000 distinct CDR3 sequences, roughly a fifth recorded once. Germline trimming cut 0 bases from V and 0 bases from J; bases unmatched to any gene: 1. CDR3 length equals 17 residues. From germline, CDR1 is LGHNA and CDR2 YSLEER. The sequencing used cultured PBMCs, collected from culture after CMV antigen stimulation. The source is a human donor in good health (CMV status not recorded). Some clones in this sample may be carry-over from other donors' samples. This chain uses TRBV4-3 with TRBJ2-3; 12 bases line up with TRBD2. CDR3 protein: CASSQDGTSGSTDTQYF. CDR3 DNA sequence: TGCGCCAGCAGCCAAGACGGGACTAGCGGGAGCACAGATACGCAGTATTTT.